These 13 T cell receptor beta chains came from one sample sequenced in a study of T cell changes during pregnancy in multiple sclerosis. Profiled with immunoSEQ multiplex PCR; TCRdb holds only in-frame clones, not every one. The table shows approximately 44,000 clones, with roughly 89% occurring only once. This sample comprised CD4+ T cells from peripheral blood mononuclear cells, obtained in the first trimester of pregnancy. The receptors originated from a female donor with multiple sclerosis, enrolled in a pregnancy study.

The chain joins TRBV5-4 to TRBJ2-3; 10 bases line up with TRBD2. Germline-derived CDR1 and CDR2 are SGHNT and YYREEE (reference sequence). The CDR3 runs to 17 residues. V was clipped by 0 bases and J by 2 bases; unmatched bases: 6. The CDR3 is CASSLGASGGPTDTQYF. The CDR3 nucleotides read TGTGCCAGCAGCTTGGGGGCTAGCGGGGGACCCACAGATACGCAGTATTTT.

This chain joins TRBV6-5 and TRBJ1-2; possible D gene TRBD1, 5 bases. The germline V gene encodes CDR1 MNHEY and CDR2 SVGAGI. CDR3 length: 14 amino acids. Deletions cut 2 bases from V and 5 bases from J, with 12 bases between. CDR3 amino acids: CASSYRRAGYGYTF. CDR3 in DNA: TGTGCCAGCAGTTACCGCCGGGCAGGGTATGGCTACACCTTC.

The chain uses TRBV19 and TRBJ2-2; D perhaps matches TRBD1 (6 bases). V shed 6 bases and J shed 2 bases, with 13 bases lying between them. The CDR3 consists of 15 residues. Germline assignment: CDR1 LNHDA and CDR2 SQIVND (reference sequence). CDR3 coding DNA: TGTGCCAGTAGCTGGGGCAGGGGAAACACCGGGGAGCTGTTTTTT. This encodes CASSWGRGNTGELFF. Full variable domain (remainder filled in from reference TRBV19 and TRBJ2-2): DGGITQSPKYLFRKEGQNVTLSCEQNLNHDAMYWYRQDPGQGLRLIYYSQIVNDFQKGDIAEGYSVSREKKESFPLTVTSAQKNPTAFYLCASSWGRGNTGELFFGEGSRLTVL.

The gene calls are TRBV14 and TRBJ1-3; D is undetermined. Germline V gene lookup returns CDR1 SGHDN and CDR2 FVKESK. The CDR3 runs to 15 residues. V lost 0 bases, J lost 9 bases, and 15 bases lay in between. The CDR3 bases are TGTGCCAGCAGCCAAGAGCTGGGTTTGGCAGGCACCATATATTTT. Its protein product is CASSQELGLAGTIYF.

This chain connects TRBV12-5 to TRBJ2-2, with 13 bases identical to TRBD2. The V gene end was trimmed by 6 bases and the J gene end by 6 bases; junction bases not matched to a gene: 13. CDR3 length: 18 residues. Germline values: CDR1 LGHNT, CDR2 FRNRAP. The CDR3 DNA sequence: TGTGCTAGTGGCCCGTCCGGACTAGCGGGAGTAGGGCCCGGGGAGCTGTTTTTT. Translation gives CASGPSGLAGVGPGELFF.

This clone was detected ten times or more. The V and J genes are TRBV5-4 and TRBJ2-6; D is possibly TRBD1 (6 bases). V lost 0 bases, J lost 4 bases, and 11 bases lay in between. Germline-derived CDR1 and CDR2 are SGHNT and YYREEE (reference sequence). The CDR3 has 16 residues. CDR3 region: CASSLGTDLGANVLTF. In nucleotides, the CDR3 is TGTGCCAGCAGCTTGGGGACAGATCTAGGGGCCAACGTCCTGACTTTC.

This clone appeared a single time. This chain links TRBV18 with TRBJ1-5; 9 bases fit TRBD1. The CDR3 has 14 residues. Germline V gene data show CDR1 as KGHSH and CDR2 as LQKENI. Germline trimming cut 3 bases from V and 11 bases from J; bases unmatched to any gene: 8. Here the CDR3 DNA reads TGTGCCAGCTCACCTACATCACAGGGGGCGGCCCAGCATTTT. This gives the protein CASSPTSQGAAQHF.

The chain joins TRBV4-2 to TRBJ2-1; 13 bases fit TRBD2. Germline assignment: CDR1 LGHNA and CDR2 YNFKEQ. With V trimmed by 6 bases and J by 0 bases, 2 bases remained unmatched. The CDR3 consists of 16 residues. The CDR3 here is CASRRTSGGSYNEQFF. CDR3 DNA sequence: TGTGCCAGCAGACGGACTAGCGGGGGCTCCTACAATGAGCAGTTCTTC.

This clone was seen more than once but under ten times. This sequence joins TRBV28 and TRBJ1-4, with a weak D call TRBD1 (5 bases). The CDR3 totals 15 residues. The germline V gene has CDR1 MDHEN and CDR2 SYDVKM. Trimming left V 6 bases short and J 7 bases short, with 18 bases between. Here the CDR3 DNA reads TGTGCCAGCAGGATAGACAGTCAACCTCGTGAAAAACTGTTTTTT. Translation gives CASRIDSQPREKLFF.

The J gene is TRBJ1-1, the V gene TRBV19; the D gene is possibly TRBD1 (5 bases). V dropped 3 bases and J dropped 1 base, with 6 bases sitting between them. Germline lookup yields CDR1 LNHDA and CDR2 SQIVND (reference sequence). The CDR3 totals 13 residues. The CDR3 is CASSMQGNTEAFF. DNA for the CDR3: TGTGCCAGTAGTATGCAGGGGAACACTGAAGCTTTCTTT.

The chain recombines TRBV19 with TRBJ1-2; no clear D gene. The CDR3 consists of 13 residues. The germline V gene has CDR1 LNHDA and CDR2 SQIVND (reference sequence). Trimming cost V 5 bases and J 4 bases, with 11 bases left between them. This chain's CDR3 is CASSDREIYGYTF. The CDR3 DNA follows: TGTGCCAGTAGTGACCGGGAGATCTATGGCTACACCTTC.

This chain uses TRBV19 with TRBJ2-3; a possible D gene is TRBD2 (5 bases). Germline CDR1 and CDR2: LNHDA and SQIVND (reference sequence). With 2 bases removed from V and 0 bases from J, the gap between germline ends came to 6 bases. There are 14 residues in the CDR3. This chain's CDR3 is CASSIRGSTDTQYF. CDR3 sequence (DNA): TGTGCCAGTAGTATACGCGGGAGCACAGATACGCAGTATTTT.

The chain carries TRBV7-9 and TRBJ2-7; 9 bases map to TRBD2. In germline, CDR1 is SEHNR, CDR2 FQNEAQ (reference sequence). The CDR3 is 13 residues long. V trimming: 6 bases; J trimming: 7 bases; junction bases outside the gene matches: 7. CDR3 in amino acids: CASRDSGSGEQYF. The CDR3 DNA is TGTGCCAGCAGGGATAGCGGGAGCGGTGAGCAGTACTTC.